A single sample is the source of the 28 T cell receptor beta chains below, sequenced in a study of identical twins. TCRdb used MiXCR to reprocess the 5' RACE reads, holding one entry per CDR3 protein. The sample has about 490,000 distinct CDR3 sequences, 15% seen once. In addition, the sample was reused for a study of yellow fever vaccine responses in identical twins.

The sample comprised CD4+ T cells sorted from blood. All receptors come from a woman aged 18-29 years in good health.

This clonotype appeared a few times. The CDR3 loop reads CSASHRAPYNEQFF. The CDR3, as DNA: TGCAGTGCTAGCCACAGGGCACCCTACAATGAGCAGTTCTTC. The chain is built from TRBV20-1 and TRBJ2-1; D may be TRBD1 (6 bases). CDR3 length: 14 amino acids. Germline loops: CDR1 DFQATT, CDR2 SNEGSKA (reference sequence). The V gene lost 3 bases and the J gene lost 2 bases, with 11 bases spanning the gap.

In DNA form, the CDR3 reads TGTGCCAGCAGCGAGACTAGCGGGAGGGCGGTGTACGAGCAGTACTTC. Translated, it gives CASSETSGRAVYEQYF. The chain recombines TRBV5-5 with TRBJ2-7; 14 bases match TRBD2. The germline V gene encodes CDR1 SGHKS and CDR2 YYEKEE (reference sequence). With 4 bases clipped from V and 4 bases from J, the junction kept 7 bases outside the gene matches. This CDR3 has 16 amino acids.

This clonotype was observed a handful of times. The CDR3 loop is CASTGIIHEQYF. Here the CDR3 DNA reads TGCGCCAGCACGGGGATTATACACGAGCAGTACTTC. This sequence joins TRBV10-1 and TRBJ2-7, with a weak D call TRBD2 (5 bases). The CDR3 extends over 12 amino acids. The ends were cut back, 7 bases at V and 5 bases at J, with 12 bases in the middle. In germline, CDR1 is WNHNN, CDR2 SYGVQD (reference sequence).

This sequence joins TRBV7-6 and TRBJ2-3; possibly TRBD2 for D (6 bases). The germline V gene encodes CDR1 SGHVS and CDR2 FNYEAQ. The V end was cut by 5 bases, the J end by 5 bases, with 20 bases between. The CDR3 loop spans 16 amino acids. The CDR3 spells CASSPSGGKGRDTQYF. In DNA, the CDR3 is TGTGCCAGCAGCCCCTCGGGCGGGAAGGGAAGAGATACGCAGTATTTT. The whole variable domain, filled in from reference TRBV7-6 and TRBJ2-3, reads GAGVSQSPRYKVTKRGQDVALRCDPISGHVSLYWYRQALGQGPEFLTYFNYEAQQDKSGLPNDRFSAERPEGSISTLTIQRTEQRDSAMYRCASSPSGGKGRDTQYFGPGTRLTVL.

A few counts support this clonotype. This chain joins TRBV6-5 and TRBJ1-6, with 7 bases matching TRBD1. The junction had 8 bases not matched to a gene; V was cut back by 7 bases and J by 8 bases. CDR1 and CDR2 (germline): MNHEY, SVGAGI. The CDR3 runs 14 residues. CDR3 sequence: CASIEDRSYSPLHF. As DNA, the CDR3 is TGTGCCAGCATCGAGGACAGGAGTTATTCACCCCTCCACTTT.

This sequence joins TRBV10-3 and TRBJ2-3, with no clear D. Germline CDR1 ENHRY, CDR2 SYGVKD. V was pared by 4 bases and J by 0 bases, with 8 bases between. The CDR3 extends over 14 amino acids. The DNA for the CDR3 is TGTGCCATCAGTGTAGACCAGAGCACAGATACGCAGTATTTT. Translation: CAISVDQSTDTQYF.

This CDR3 is CASSRPRGSNTEAFF. For the CDR3, the DNA is TGCGCCAGCAGCCGGCCCCGTGGGTCGAACACTGAAGCTTTCTTT. The rearrangement links TRBV4-1 to TRBJ1-1; D is unclear. The CDR3 spans 15 residues. The germline V and J ends were trimmed by 4 bases and 1 base, with 13 bases remaining between them. From germline, CDR1 is MGHRA and CDR2 YSYEKL.

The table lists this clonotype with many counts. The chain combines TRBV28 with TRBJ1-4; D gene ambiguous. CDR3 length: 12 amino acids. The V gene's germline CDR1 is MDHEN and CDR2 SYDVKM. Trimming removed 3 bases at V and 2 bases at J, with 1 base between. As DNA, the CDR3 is TGTGCCAGCAGTTTGACTAATGAAAAACTGTTTTTT. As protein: CASSLTNEKLFF.

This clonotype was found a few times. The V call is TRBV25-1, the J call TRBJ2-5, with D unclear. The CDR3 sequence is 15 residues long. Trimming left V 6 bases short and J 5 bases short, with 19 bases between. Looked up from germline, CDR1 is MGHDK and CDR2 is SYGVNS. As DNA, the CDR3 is TGTGCCAGCAGAGAAACTGGTCTCGGCGCGGAGACCCAGTACTTC. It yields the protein CASRETGLGAETQYF.

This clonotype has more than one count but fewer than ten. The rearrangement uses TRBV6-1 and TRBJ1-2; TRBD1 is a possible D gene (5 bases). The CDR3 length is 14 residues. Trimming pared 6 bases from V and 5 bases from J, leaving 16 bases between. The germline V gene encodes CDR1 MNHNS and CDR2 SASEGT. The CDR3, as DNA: TGTGCCAGCAGATCATACAGGAGCCTTTATGGCTACACCTTC. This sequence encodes CASRSYRSLYGYTF.

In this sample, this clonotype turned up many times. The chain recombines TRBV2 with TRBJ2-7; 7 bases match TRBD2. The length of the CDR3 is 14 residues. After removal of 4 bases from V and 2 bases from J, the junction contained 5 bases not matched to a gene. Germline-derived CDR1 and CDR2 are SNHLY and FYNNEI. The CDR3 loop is CASSVLLATYEQYF. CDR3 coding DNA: TGTGCCAGCAGTGTCCTACTAGCGACCTACGAGCAGTACTTC. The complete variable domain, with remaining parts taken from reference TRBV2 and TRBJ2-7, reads EPEVTQTPSHQVTQMGQEVILRCVPISNHLYFYWYRQILGQKVEFLVSFYNNEISEKSEIFDDQFSVERPDGSNFTLKIRSTKLEDSAMYFCASSVLLATYEQYFGPGTRLTVT.

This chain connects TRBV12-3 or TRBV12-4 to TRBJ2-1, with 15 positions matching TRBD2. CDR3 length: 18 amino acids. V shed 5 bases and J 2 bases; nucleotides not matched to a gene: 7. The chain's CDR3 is CASSRDWTSGRAYNEQFF. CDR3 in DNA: TGTGCCAGCAGTCGAGATTGGACTAGCGGGAGGGCCTACAATGAGCAGTTCTTC.

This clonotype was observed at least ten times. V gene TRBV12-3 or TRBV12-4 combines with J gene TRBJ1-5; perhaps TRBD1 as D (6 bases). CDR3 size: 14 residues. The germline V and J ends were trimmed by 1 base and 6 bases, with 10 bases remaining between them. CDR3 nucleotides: TGTGCCAGCAGTTTAGGAGGGGGGGGTCAGCCCCAGCATTTT. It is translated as CASSLGGGGQPQHF.

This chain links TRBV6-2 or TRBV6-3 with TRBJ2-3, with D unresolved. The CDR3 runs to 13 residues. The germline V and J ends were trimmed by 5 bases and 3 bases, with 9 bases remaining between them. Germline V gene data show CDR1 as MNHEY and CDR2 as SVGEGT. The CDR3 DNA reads TGTGCCAGCAGTCCAACCCCGACAGATACGCAGTATTTT. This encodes CASSPTPTDTQYF.

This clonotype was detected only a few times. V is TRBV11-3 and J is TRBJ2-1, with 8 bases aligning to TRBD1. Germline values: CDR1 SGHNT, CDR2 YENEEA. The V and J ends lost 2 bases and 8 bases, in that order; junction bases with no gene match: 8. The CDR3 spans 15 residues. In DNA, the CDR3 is TGTGCCAGCAGCTTACAGGGGGCGTTAAGGGATGAGCAGTTCTTC. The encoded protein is CASSLQGALRDEQFF.

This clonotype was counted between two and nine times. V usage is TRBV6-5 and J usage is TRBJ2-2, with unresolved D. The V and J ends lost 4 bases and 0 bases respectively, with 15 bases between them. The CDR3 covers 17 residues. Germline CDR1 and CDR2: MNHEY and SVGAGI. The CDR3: CASSSRPHMANTGELFF. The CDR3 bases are TGTGCCAGCAGTTCGCGACCCCACATGGCGAACACCGGGGAGCTGTTTTTT.

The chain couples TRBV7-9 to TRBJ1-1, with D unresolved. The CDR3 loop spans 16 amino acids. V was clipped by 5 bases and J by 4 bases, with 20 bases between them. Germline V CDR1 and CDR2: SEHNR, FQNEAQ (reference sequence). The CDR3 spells CASSPRGLSDPTEAFF. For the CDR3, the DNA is TGTGCCAGCAGCCCCAGAGGCCTCAGCGATCCCACTGAAGCTTTCTTT.

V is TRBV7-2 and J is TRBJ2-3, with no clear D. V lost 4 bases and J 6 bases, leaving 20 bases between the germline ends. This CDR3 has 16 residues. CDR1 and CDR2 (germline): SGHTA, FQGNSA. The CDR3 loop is CASSSAGNFAGDTQYF. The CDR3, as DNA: TGTGCCAGCAGCTCTGCAGGAAATTTCGCCGGGGATACGCAGTATTTT. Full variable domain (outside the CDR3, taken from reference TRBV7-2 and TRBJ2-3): GAGVSQSPSNKVTEKGKDVELRCDPISGHTALYWYRQSLGQGLEFLIYFQGNSAPDKSGLPSDRFSAERTGGSVSTLTIQRTQQEDSAVYLCASSSAGNFAGDTQYFGPGTRLTVL.

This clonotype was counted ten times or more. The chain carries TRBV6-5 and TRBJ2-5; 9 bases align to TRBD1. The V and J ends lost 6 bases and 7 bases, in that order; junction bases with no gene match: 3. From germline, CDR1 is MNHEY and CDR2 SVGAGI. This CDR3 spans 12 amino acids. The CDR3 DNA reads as TGTGCCAGCAGCCGACAGGGGGGGACCCAGTACTTC. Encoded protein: CASSRQGGTQYF.

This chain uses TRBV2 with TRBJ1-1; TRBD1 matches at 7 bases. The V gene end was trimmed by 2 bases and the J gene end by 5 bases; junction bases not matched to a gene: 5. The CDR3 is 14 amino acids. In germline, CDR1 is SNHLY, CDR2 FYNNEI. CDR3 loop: CASSEQGGLTEAFF. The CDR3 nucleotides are TGTGCCAGCAGTGAACAGGGGGGTTTGACTGAAGCTTTCTTT.

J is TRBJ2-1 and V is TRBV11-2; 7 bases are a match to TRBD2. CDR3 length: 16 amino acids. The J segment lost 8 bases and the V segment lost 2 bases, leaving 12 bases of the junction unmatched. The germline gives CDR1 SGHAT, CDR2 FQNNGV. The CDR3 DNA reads TGTGCCAGCAGCTTAAGAGGGAGGGCCCTTACCTATGAGCAGTTCTTC. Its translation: CASSLRGRALTYEQFF.

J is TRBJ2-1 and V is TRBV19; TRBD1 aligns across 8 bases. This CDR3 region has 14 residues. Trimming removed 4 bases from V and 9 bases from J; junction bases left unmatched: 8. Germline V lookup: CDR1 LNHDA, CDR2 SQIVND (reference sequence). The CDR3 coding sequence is TGTGCCAGTAGTAACCAACCACAGGGGGGTGAGCAGTTCTTC. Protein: CASSNQPQGGEQFF.

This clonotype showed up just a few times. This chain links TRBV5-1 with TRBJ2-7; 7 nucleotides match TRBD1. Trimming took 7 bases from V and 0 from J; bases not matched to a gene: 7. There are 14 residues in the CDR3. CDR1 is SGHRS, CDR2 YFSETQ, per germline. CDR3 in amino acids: CASYEGQLSYEQYF. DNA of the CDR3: TGCGCCAGCTATGAGGGACAGCTCTCCTACGAGCAGTACTTC.

CDR3: CSVSHLGTDTQYF. CDR3 bases: TGCAGCGTTTCCCATCTGGGCACAGATACGCAGTATTTT. This rearrangement joins TRBV29-1 to TRBJ2-3; D is uncertain. In germline, CDR1 is SQVTM, CDR2 ANQGSEA. This CDR3 contains 13 residues. V was cut by 5 bases and J by 1 base, with 10 bases left in between.

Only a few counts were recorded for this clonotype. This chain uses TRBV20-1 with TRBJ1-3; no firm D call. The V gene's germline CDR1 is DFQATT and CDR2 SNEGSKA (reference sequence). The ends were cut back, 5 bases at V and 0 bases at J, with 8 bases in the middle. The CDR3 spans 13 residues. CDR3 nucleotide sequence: TGCAGTGCTCTGTATCGCTCTGGAAACACCATATATTTT. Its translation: CSALYRSGNTIYF.

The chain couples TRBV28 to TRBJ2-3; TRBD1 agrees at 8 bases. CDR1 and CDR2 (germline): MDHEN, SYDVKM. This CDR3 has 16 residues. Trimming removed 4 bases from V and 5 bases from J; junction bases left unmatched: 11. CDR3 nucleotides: TGTGCCAGCAGTTCGCCTGCTTACAGGGGGGAAGATACGCAGTATTTT. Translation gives CASSSPAYRGEDTQYF.

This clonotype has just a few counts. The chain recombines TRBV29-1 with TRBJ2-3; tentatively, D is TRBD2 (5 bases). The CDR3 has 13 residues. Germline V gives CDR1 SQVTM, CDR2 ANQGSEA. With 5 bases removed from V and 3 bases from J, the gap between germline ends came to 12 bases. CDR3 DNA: TGCAGCGTTAGATGGAGGAATACAGATACGCAGTATTTT. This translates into CSVRWRNTDTQYF.

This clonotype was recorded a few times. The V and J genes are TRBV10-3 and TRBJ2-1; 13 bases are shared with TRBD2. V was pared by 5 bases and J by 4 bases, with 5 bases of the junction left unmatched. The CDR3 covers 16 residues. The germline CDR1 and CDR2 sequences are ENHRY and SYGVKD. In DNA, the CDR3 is TGTGCCATCAGTTCTGGGACTAGCGGGACGTACAATGAGCAGTTCTTC. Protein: CAISSGTSGTYNEQFF.